This is a list of T cell receptor beta chains from one sample in a study of PD-1 blockade in classical Hodgkin lymphoma. TCRdb keeps only in-frame clones here, not all; method: immunoSEQ multiplex PCR. The sample lists around 150,000 clones; about 81% were seen once. The sequencing used peripheral blood mononuclear cells (PBMCs), collected before the second cycle of nivolumab. Source of these receptors: a human donor with classical Hodgkin lymphoma. Each CDR3 is given with its conserved first and last residue. A D gene is named only where the DNA matches it firmly. Clone size is given for some rows only: seen once, a few or many times, or a class if the clone is expanded.

d_call: TRBD2
clone_size: few
j_call: TRBJ2-1
v_call: TRBV29-1
cdr3_nt: TGCAGCGTTGAAGATTTTGTAGCGGGTTCGAACAATGAGCAGTTCTTC
cdr3_aa: CSVEDFVAGSNNEQFF

d_call: -
clone_size: once
j_call: TRBJ1-2
v_call: TRBV6-4
cdr3_nt: TGTGCCAGCAGTGACCCGGACAGTAACTATGGCTACACCTTC
cdr3_aa: CASSDPDSNYGYTF

d_call: -
clone_size: once
j_call: TRBJ2-4
v_call: TRBV25-1
cdr3_nt: TGTGCCAGCAGTGAATTGGAGACAAGAGAAAACATTCAGTACTTC
cdr3_aa: CASSELETRENIQYF

d_call: -
clone_size: -
j_call: TRBJ2-3
v_call: TRBV10-3
cdr3_nt: TGTGCCATTGGGGGGGGGCGTCCAGATACGCAGTATTTT
cdr3_aa: CAIGGGRPDTQYF

d_call: -
clone_size: -
j_call: TRBJ2-2
v_call: TRBV4-1
cdr3_nt: -
cdr3_aa: CASSSSTSGKGELFF

d_call: TRBD2
clone_size: -
j_call: TRBJ2-2
v_call: TRBV7-2
cdr3_nt: TGTGCCAGCAGCCTTAGCGGGGGGGATCACGGGGAGCTGTTTTTT
cdr3_aa: CASSLSGGDHGELFF

d_call: -
clone_size: -
j_call: TRBJ2-5
v_call: TRBV7-2
cdr3_nt: TGTGCCAGCAGCTTATTTTTTGGGGGAGGAGAGACCCAGTACTTC
cdr3_aa: CASSLFFGGGETQYF

d_call: -
clone_size: -
j_call: TRBJ2-7
v_call: TRBV6-6
cdr3_nt: TGTGCCAGCAGCCAGAGGGACACAGGGGAGCAGTACTTC
cdr3_aa: CASSQRDTGEQYF

d_call: TRBD2
clone_size: -
j_call: TRBJ2-1
v_call: TRBV7-9
cdr3_nt: TGTGCCAGCAGCTCGACTAGCGGGGGGCTAAGCTCCTACAATGAGCAGTTCTTC
cdr3_aa: CASSSTSGGLSSYNEQFF

d_call: -
clone_size: once
j_call: TRBJ1-1
v_call: TRBV5-6
cdr3_nt: TGTGCCAGCAGCTTGGGGACAATGAACACTGAAGCTTTCTTT
cdr3_aa: CASSLGTMNTEAFF

d_call: TRBD1
clone_size: -
j_call: TRBJ2-7
v_call: TRBV7-3
cdr3_nt: TGTGCCAGCAGCTTATGGGGGAACGGGACAGGGATCTACGAGCAGTACTTC
cdr3_aa: CASSLWGNGTGIYEQYF

d_call: -
clone_size: few
j_call: TRBJ1-6
v_call: TRBV6-5
cdr3_nt: TGTGCCAGCAGGATCGACAGAACCACATTCTCACCCCTCCACTTT
cdr3_aa: CASRIDRTTFSPLHF

d_call: -
clone_size: -
j_call: TRBJ1-1
v_call: TRBV21-1
cdr3_nt: TGTGCCAGCAGCAGGAGACACGATAACACTGAAGCTTTCTTT
cdr3_aa: CASSRRHDNTEAFF

d_call: TRBD1
clone_size: -
j_call: TRBJ2-5
v_call: TRBV7-9
cdr3_nt: TGTGCCAGCAGCCTGGACAGGGTAGGGGGGACCCAGTACTTC
cdr3_aa: CASSLDRVGGTQYF

d_call: -
clone_size: few
j_call: TRBJ1-1
v_call: TRBV10-3
cdr3_nt: TGTGCCATCACCTCAGCAACAGGGAACACTGAAGCTTTCTTT
cdr3_aa: CAITSATGNTEAFF

d_call: -
clone_size: few
j_call: TRBJ2-3
v_call: TRBV7-2
cdr3_nt: TGTGCCAGCAGCTCCGGGGGACTGGATACGCAGTATTTT
cdr3_aa: CASSSGGLDTQYF

d_call: TRBD1
clone_size: -
j_call: TRBJ2-5
v_call: TRBV5-1
cdr3_nt: TGCGCCAGCAGCTCCGGGACAGCACAAGAGACCCAGTACTTC
cdr3_aa: CASSSGTAQETQYF

d_call: TRBD2
clone_size: -
j_call: TRBJ2-2
v_call: TRBV27
cdr3_nt: TGTGCCAGCAGTTCAGGACTAGCGGCAAACACCGGGGAGCTGTTTTTT
cdr3_aa: CASSSGLAANTGELFF

d_call: -
clone_size: -
j_call: TRBJ1-6
v_call: TRBV6-1
cdr3_nt: TGTGCCAGCAGAGAAACAGGGAACGGATATAATTCACCCCTCCACTTT
cdr3_aa: CASRETGNGYNSPLHF

d_call: TRBD1
clone_size: -
j_call: TRBJ1-1
v_call: TRBV5-1
cdr3_nt: TGCGCCAGCAGCGCGGGACAGCTAAACACTGAAGCTTTCTTT
cdr3_aa: CASSAGQLNTEAFF

d_call: -
clone_size: -
j_call: TRBJ1-5
v_call: TRBV6-1
cdr3_nt: TGTGCCAGCAAACGGAGTAATAGCAATCAGCCCCAGCATTTT
cdr3_aa: CASKRSNSNQPQHF

d_call: -
clone_size: -
j_call: TRBJ1-1
v_call: TRBV6-5
cdr3_nt: TGTGCCAGCAGTTACCTCGGACCGCGGGAAGCTTTCTTT
cdr3_aa: CASSYLGPREAFF

d_call: TRBD1
clone_size: -
j_call: TRBJ1-2
v_call: TRBV19
cdr3_nt: TGTGCCAGTACCCCCAACAGGGGAAGTAACTATGGCTACACCTTC
cdr3_aa: CASTPNRGSNYGYTF

d_call: -
clone_size: few
j_call: TRBJ1-5
v_call: TRBV4-1
cdr3_nt: TGCGCCAGCAGCCAAGTGACACCGCCCCAGCATTTT
cdr3_aa: CASSQVTPPQHF

d_call: -
clone_size: -
j_call: TRBJ2-7
v_call: TRBV6-4
cdr3_nt: TGTGCCAGCAGTGACCTCGAACCGCCGGAAGCTTACGAGCAGTACTTC
cdr3_aa: CASSDLEPPEAYEQYF

d_call: -
clone_size: -
j_call: TRBJ2-3
v_call: TRBV6-1
cdr3_nt: TGTGCCAGCAGTGAATCGGCAGGGACCACAGATACGCAGTATTTT
cdr3_aa: CASSESAGTTDTQYF

d_call: -
clone_size: -
j_call: TRBJ2-5
v_call: TRBV9
cdr3_nt: TGTGCCAGCAGCGTAGTCAGCCAAGAGACCCAGTACTTC
cdr3_aa: CASSVVSQETQYF

d_call: -
clone_size: -
j_call: TRBJ1-2
v_call: TRBV29-1
cdr3_nt: TGCAGCCTTTGGACTAACTATGGCTACACCTTC
cdr3_aa: CSLWTNYGYTF

d_call: -
clone_size: -
j_call: TRBJ1-2
v_call: TRBV5-1
cdr3_nt: TGCGCCAGCAGCTCCCTTCGGGGTAGAGGTGGCTACACCTTC
cdr3_aa: CASSSLRGRGGYTF

d_call: TRBD1
clone_size: -
j_call: TRBJ1-1
v_call: TRBV7-8
cdr3_nt: TGTGCCAGCAGCTTAATAGGGTCAGGGGGGCTGAACACTGAAGCTTTCTTT
cdr3_aa: CASSLIGSGGLNTEAFF

d_call: TRBD1
clone_size: -
j_call: TRBJ1-1
v_call: TRBV6-1
cdr3_nt: TGTGCCAGCGGGGACAGGGCCGGCACTGAAGCTTTCTTT
cdr3_aa: CASGDRAGTEAFF

d_call: -
clone_size: -
j_call: TRBJ2-2
v_call: TRBV11-2
cdr3_nt: TGTGCCAGCAGCTTAAGGGGATCGAACACCGGGGAGCTGTTTTTT
cdr3_aa: CASSLRGSNTGELFF

d_call: -
clone_size: -
j_call: TRBJ2-7
v_call: TRBV4-2
cdr3_nt: TGTGCCAGCAGCCAAGATTCGGGGAACTTCTACGAGCAGTACTTC
cdr3_aa: CASSQDSGNFYEQYF

d_call: TRBD2
clone_size: -
j_call: TRBJ2-7
v_call: TRBV7-3
cdr3_nt: TGTGCCAGCCAACAGTCTAGCGGGAGGGCCCCCCTTACCGAGCAGTACTTC
cdr3_aa: CASQQSSGRAPLTEQYF

d_call: -
clone_size: -
j_call: TRBJ1-3
v_call: TRBV5-5
cdr3_nt: TGTGCCAGCAGCTTGGGGGGATTTTCTGGAAACACCATATATTTT
cdr3_aa: CASSLGGFSGNTIYF

d_call: -
clone_size: -
j_call: TRBJ2-5
v_call: TRBV9
cdr3_nt: TGTGCCAGCAGCGCCGGGAGCAGGGGCCAAGAGACCCAGTACTTC
cdr3_aa: CASSAGSRGQETQYF

d_call: TRBD1
clone_size: -
j_call: TRBJ2-7
v_call: TRBV6-5
cdr3_nt: TGTGCCAGCAGTCCAACAGGGGGTCGAAACGAGCAGTACTTC
cdr3_aa: CASSPTGGRNEQYF

d_call: TRBD1
clone_size: -
j_call: TRBJ1-3
v_call: TRBV4-3
cdr3_nt: TGCGCCAGCAGCCAAGGGAGTCTACAGGGGTCTGGAAACACCATATATTTT
cdr3_aa: CASSQGSLQGSGNTIYF

d_call: TRBD2
clone_size: -
j_call: TRBJ2-7
v_call: TRBV6-5
cdr3_nt: TGTGCCAGCAGTTACTCTGAGCGGGGGGGCCGGGAGCAGTACTTC
cdr3_aa: CASSYSERGGREQYF

d_call: -
clone_size: once
j_call: TRBJ1-2
v_call: TRBV7-9
cdr3_nt: TGTGCCAGCAGCTTAACGGCAGGGGTGGAAGGCTACACCTTC
cdr3_aa: CASSLTAGVEGYTF

d_call: -
clone_size: -
j_call: TRBJ1-1
v_call: TRBV5-4
cdr3_nt: TGTGCCAGCAGCCTGCCGGGATTCTTGAACACTGAAGCTTTCTTT
cdr3_aa: CASSLPGFLNTEAFF

d_call: -
clone_size: -
j_call: TRBJ2-6
v_call: TRBV7-9
cdr3_nt: TGTGCCAGCAGCTTAGCGCTGAAGGAATCTGGGGCCAACGTCCTGACTTTC
cdr3_aa: CASSLALKESGANVLTF

d_call: -
clone_size: -
j_call: TRBJ2-7
v_call: TRBV11-1
cdr3_nt: TGTGCCAGCAGTTTGAACCCCGGGGCCCCCTACGAGCAGTACTTC
cdr3_aa: CASSLNPGAPYEQYF

d_call: -
clone_size: few
j_call: TRBJ1-1
v_call: TRBV9
cdr3_nt: TGTGCCAGCAGCGTAGCTACCCAGTACACTGAAGCTTTCTTT
cdr3_aa: CASSVATQYTEAFF

d_call: -
clone_size: -
j_call: TRBJ1-3
v_call: TRBV7-9
cdr3_nt: TGTGCCAGCAGCCTCGGGGGGCCTGGAAACACCATATATTTT
cdr3_aa: CASSLGGPGNTIYF

d_call: TRBD2
clone_size: few
j_call: TRBJ2-3
v_call: TRBV7-3
cdr3_nt: TGTGCCAGCAGCTCGGGAACAGAGCGGGGTTCAGATACGCAGTATTTT
cdr3_aa: CASSSGTERGSDTQYF

d_call: -
clone_size: -
j_call: TRBJ1-1
v_call: TRBV10-2
cdr3_nt: TGCGCCAGCAGTGACCTACAGGCGAACACTGAAGCTTTCTTT
cdr3_aa: CASSDLQANTEAFF

d_call: TRBD2
clone_size: -
j_call: TRBJ2-5
v_call: TRBV6-1
cdr3_nt: TGTGCCAGCAGTGAAGGGGGGGGACAAGAGACCCAGTACTTC
cdr3_aa: CASSEGGGQETQYF

d_call: TRBD1
clone_size: -
j_call: TRBJ1-3
v_call: TRBV18
cdr3_nt: TGTGCCAGCTCGTCAACGGGACAGTTCTCTGGAAACACCATATATTTT
cdr3_aa: CASSSTGQFSGNTIYF

d_call: TRBD1
clone_size: few
j_call: TRBJ1-1
v_call: TRBV2
cdr3_nt: TGTGCCAGCAGGGGGGACAGTGGGTGGAACACTGAAGCTTTCTTT
cdr3_aa: CASRGDSGWNTEAFF

d_call: -
clone_size: -
j_call: TRBJ2-7
v_call: TRBV4-2
cdr3_nt: TGTGCCAGCAGCCCCGGACAGTCGGAGCAGCAGTACTTC
cdr3_aa: CASSPGQSEQQYF

d_call: TRBD1
clone_size: -
j_call: TRBJ1-3
v_call: TRBV18
cdr3_nt: TGTGCCAGCTCACCAGCCGGGACAGAATCTGGAAACACCATATATTTT
cdr3_aa: CASSPAGTESGNTIYF

d_call: -
clone_size: -
j_call: TRBJ1-2
v_call: TRBV2
cdr3_nt: TGTGCCAGCAGTTACCAGGGGTTCAGAACCTTC
cdr3_aa: CASSYQGFRTF

d_call: -
clone_size: few
j_call: TRBJ1-3
v_call: TRBV6-6
cdr3_nt: TGTGCCAGCAGCCGGCCGGGAGCAGGGGCTGGAAACACCATATATTTT
cdr3_aa: CASSRPGAGAGNTIYF

d_call: -
clone_size: -
j_call: TRBJ2-1
v_call: TRBV14
cdr3_nt: TGTGCCAGCAGCCACGGCTTCGGGCCTCCTGGGTCCCATTCCTACAATGAGCAGTTCTTC
cdr3_aa: CASSHGFGPPGSHSYNEQFF

d_call: TRBD2
clone_size: many
j_call: TRBJ2-7
v_call: TRBV6-5
cdr3_nt: TGTGCCAGCAGTCCCCCACTAGCGGGAGTATACGAGCAGTACTTC
cdr3_aa: CASSPPLAGVYEQYF

d_call: -
clone_size: -
j_call: TRBJ1-1
v_call: TRBV2
cdr3_nt: TGTGCCAGCAGTGAAGAGGGGGGAAGGACTGAAGCTTTCTTT
cdr3_aa: CASSEEGGRTEAFF

d_call: -
clone_size: -
j_call: TRBJ1-2
v_call: TRBV2
cdr3_nt: TGTGCCAGCAGTGAGGCAGGGGAAGACTATGGCTACACCTTC
cdr3_aa: CASSEAGEDYGYTF

d_call: -
clone_size: -
j_call: TRBJ1-5
v_call: TRBV19
cdr3_nt: TGTGCCAGTAGTAGTATCCCGGGGCAGCCCCAGCATTTT
cdr3_aa: CASSSIPGQPQHF

d_call: TRBD2
clone_size: -
j_call: TRBJ2-2
v_call: TRBV6-5
cdr3_nt: TGTGCCAGCAGACGACTAGCGGGAGTATTCGGGGAGCTGTTTTTT
cdr3_aa: CASRRLAGVFGELFF